The sequence of this TCR beta chain was determined in a study of T cell changes during pregnancy in multiple sclerosis. The germline V gene encodes CDR1 SGHAT and CDR2 FQNNGV. V gave up 3 bases and J gave up 6 bases, with 15 bases separating them. The CDR3 is 15 residues long. The protocol was immunoSEQ multiplex PCR, while the TCRdb copy is restricted to in-frame clones and leaves out a portion. The table shows fewer than 90,000 clones, with roughly 93% occurring only once. This TCR was sampled from a female donor in good health, enrolled as a control in a pregnancy study. Here the sequenced sample was peripheral blood, taken in the third trimester of pregnancy. The chain combines TRBV11-2 with TRBJ2-1; D is unclear. The CDR3 nucleotides are TGTGCCAGCAGCTTTTCTAGGTGGGTTTCCAATGAGCAGTTCTTC. Amino acids: CASSFSRWVSNEQFF.